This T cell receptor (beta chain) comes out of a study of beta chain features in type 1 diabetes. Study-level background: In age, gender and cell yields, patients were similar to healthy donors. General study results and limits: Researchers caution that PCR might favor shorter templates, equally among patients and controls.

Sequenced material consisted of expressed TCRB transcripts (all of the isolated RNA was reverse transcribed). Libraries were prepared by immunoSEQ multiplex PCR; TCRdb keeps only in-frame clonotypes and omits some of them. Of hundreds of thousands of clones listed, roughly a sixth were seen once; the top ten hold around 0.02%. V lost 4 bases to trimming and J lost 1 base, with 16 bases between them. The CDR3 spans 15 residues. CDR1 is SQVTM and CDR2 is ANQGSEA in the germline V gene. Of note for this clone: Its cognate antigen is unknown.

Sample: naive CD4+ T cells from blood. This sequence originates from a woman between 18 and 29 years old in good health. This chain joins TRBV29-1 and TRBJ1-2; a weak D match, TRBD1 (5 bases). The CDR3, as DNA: TGCAGCGTTGGACAGCGCGTACCAGATAACTATGGCTACACCTTC. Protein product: CSVGQRVPDNYGYTF. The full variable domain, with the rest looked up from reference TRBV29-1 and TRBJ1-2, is SAVISQKPSRDICQRGTSLTIQCQVDSQVTMMFWYRQQPGQSLTLIATANQGSEATYESGFVIDKFPISRPNLTFSTLTVSNMSPEDSSIYLCSVGQRVPDNYGYTFGSGTRLTVV.